The 6 T cell receptor beta chains below come from one sample, sequenced in a study of blood T cell repertoires in COVID-19. Libraries were prepared by immunoSEQ multiplex PCR; TCRdb keeps only in-frame clonotypes and omits some of them. The sample holds some 190,000 clones; roughly 80% are singletons and the top ten take around 6.9%. Sequencing was done on a sample of peripheral blood. These TCRs come from a man aged 60-69 years with acute or convalescent COVID-19.

The chain uses TRBV12-3 or TRBV12-4 and TRBJ1-6; D call uncertain. V dropped 4 bases and J dropped 9 bases, with 10 bases sitting between them. This CDR3 has 13 amino acids. In DNA form, the CDR3 reads TGTGCCAGCAGTTCATTACTAGGTTCACCCCTCCACTTT. This sequence encodes CASSSLLGSPLHF.

The chain links TRBV24-1 to TRBJ2-1; weak D call: TRBD1 (6 bases). This CDR3 region has 12 residues. Germline values: CDR1 KGHDR, CDR2 SFDVKD. Trimming left V 7 bases short and J 9 bases short, with 12 bases between. The CDR3 nucleotides read TGTGCCACCAGGGGCAGGGGCGGTGAGCAGTTCTTC. Its protein is CATRGRGGEQFF.

This rearrangement joins TRBV6-5 to TRBJ1-1, with D maybe TRBD1 (6 bases). With 7 bases removed from V and 5 bases from J, the gap between germline ends came to 20 bases. From germline, CDR1 is MNHEY and CDR2 SVGAGI. This CDR3 region has 15 residues. CDR3 residues: CASNRGGVIGTEAFF. The CDR3 DNA follows: TGTGCCAGCAACAGAGGGGGGGTAATCGGTACTGAAGCTTTCTTT.

The genes are TRBV10-3 and TRBJ1-3; D unclear. Germline-derived CDR1 and CDR2 are ENHRY and SYGVKD. The CDR3 sequence is 16 residues long. Trimming left V 3 bases short and J 0 bases short, with 12 bases between. The chain's CDR3 is CAISDADWHSGNTIYF. The CDR3 nucleotides are TGTGCCATCAGTGATGCAGACTGGCACTCTGGAAACACCATATATTTT.

The sample holds one count of this clone. The chain carries TRBV2 and TRBJ2-7; D is unresolved. The CDR3 runs 11 residues. Trimming left V 6 bases short and J 0 bases short, with 3 bases between. Looked up from germline, CDR1 is SNHLY and CDR2 is FYNNEI. The CDR3 protein is CASSFSYEQYF. Written as DNA, the CDR3 is TGTGCCAGCAGCTTCTCCTACGAGCAGTACTTC.

The chain combines TRBV6-5 with TRBJ2-7; no clear D. This CDR3 spans 15 amino acids. V dropped 0 bases and J dropped 0 bases, with 9 bases sitting between them. The germline gives CDR1 MNHEY, CDR2 SVGAGI. The CDR3 loop reads CASSYSSPSSYEQYF. CDR3 sequence (DNA): TGTGCCAGCAGTTACTCGAGCCCTAGCTCCTACGAGCAGTACTTC.